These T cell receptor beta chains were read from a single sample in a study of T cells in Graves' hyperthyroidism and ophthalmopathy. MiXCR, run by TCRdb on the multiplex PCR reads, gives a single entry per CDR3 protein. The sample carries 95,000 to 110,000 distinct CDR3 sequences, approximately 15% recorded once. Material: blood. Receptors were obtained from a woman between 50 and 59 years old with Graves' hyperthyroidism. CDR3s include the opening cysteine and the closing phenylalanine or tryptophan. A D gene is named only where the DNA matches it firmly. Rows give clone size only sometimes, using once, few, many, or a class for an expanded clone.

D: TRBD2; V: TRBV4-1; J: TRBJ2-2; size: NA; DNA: TGCGCCAGCAGCCAAGCGGGAGGACGGACCGGGGAGCTGTTTTTT; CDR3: CASSQAGGRTGELFF
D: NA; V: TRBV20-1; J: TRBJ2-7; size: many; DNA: TGCAGTGCTAGAGGGCCCTCTCCGGGGAGGAACTCCTACGAGCAGTACTTC; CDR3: CSARGPSPGRNSYEQYF
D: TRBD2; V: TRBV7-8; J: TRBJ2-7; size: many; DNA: TGTGCCAGCAGCTTAGGTCGAGCGGGAGCTAACTACGAGCAGTACTTC; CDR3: CASSLGRAGANYEQYF
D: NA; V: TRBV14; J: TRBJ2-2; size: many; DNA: TGTGCCAGCAGCCAAACGCAGATCGGGGAGCTGTTTTTT; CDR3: CASSQTQIGELFF
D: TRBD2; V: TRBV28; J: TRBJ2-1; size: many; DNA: TGTGCCAGCAGTTTATGGGCTAGCGGGAGGGCCCGGAATGAGCAGTTCTTC; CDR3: CASSLWASGRARNEQFF
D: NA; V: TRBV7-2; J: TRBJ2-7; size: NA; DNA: TGTGCCAGCAGCTTAGCGGACATATCCGAGCAGTACTTC; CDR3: CASSLADISEQYF
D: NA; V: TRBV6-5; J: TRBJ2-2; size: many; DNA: TGTGCCAGCAGTTACTCTAGGAGGCCCACCGGGGAGCTGTTTTTT; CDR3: CASSYSRRPTGELFF
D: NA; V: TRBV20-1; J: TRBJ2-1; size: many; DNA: TGCAGTGCTAGAGGTGGCGGCTACAATGAGCAGTTCTTC; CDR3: CSARGGGYNEQFF
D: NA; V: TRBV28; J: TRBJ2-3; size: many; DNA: TGTGCCAGCAGTCTGGCAGGGTCCTTAAGCACAGATACGCAGTATTTT; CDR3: CASSLAGSLSTDTQYF
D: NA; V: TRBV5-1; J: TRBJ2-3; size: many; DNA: TGCGCCAGCAGCAAGGGGGCAGATACGCAGTATTTT; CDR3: CASSKGADTQYF